Sequencing of this T cell receptor beta chain was carried out in a study of blood T cells in healthy people across ages. Every donor contributed about 10 milliliters of peripheral blood by blood draw. Primers used in a second PCR of about 7 to 12 cycles were a sample-barcoded 5' primer and a J-beta primer mix. TCRdb processed the 5' RACE reads anew with MiXCR; each CDR3 protein has one entry. The sample has 1.5 million to 2 million distinct CDR3 sequences, about 49% seen once; the top ten hold about 2.1%. Notes on this clonotype: The antigen is unknown. The junction and the germline gene differ at one end; a read error may be behind it.

In germline, CDR1 is MNHEY, CDR2 SMNVEV (reference sequence). This CDR3 region has 18 residues. The study, taken as a whole, reports: Versus aged donors, long-lived donors had higher diversity and more naive CD4+ cells. CMV infection status of these donors was not known. Correlation between TCR beta diversity and naive T cell percentage was strong.

The gene calls are TRBV27 and TRBJ2-1; TRBD2 aligns across 12 bases. The sequencing input was blood. This receptor was obtained from a woman aged 40-49 years in good health. The CDR3 sequence is CASSTRLAGARRYNEQFF. The DNA of the CDR3 is TGTGCCAGCAGTACTCGACTAGCGGGGGCTAGACGATACAATGAGCAGTTTTTC.